The present TCR beta chain was sequenced within a study of molecular identifiers for immune sequencing clone quantification. Study observations and caveats: For effector cells, clones above 20 RNA copies held over 98% of molecules; for naive cells, under 1%. The study reportedly detected spiked Jurkat TCR RNA from one cell among one million naive cells.

V was pared by 3 bases and J by 0 bases, with 15 bases between. CDR1 is SEHNR, CDR2 FQNEAQ, per germline (reference sequence). CDR3 length equals 17 residues. This clonotype was observed a handful of times. Its specificity is unknown. One entry per CDR3 protein, called by TCRdb with MiXCR from the PCR reads. This repertoire shows roughly 40,000 distinct CDR3 sequences, more than 20% found once; its top ten account for around 1%. Material for sequencing was naive CD8+ T cells from blood, with Jurkat cell RNA spiked in. Subset meaning: FACS-sorted CD8+CD4-CCR7+CD45RA+ naive T cells. The origin of this receptor is a human donor in good health. Some libraries in this study had Jurkat cell RNA spiked in. J is TRBJ2-1 and V is TRBV7-9; possibly TRBD2 for D (6 bases). CDR3 in amino acids: CASSFPWGVLSYNEQFF. CDR3 DNA: TGTGCCAGCAGCTTCCCCTGGGGGGTTCTCTCCTACAATGAGCAGTTCTTC. Supplemented by reference TRBV7-9 and TRBJ2-1, the full variable domain reads DTGVSQNPRHKITKRGQNVTFRCDPISEHNRLYWYRQTLGQGPEFLTYFQNEAQLEKSRLLSDRFSAERPKGSFSTLEIQRTEQGDSAMYLCASSFPWGVLSYNEQFFGPGTRLTVL.